A single sample is the source of the 16 T cell receptor beta chains below, sequenced in a study of shared clonotypes between healthy human individuals. TCRdb's table, derived via immunoSEQ multiplex PCR, lists solely in-frame clones and lacks some. The profile covers 400,000 to 600,000 clones, with nearly 80% appearing a single time and around 13% taken by the ten largest. The sequencing input was PBMCs. The receptors come from a woman aged 40 to 49 in good health. Some clones in this sample may be carry-over from other donors' samples.

This clone was seen a few times. The chain combines TRBV18 with TRBJ2-5; 8 bases align to TRBD1. This CDR3 comprises 14 residues. V shed 3 bases and J 5 bases; nucleotides not matched to a gene: 5. Germline CDR1 is KGHSH and CDR2 is LQKENI. CDR3 residues: CASSPTGVRETQYF. The CDR3 DNA sequence: TGTGCCAGCTCACCGACAGGGGTCAGGGAGACCCAGTACTTC.

This chain uses TRBV9 with TRBJ2-3; D ambiguous. CDR3 size: 16 residues. In germline, CDR1 is SGDLS, CDR2 YYNGEE. The V end lost 3 bases, the J end lost 4 bases, and 18 bases lay between the germline ends. The chain's CDR3 is CASSDSPTGRADTQYF. DNA for the CDR3: TGTGCCAGCAGCGACTCTCCTACTGGAAGGGCAGATACGCAGTATTTT.

Here the CDR3 reads CASSKVGQGEVTDTQYF. CDR3 nucleotides: TGTGCCAGCAGCAAAGTGGGACAGGGGGAAGTCACAGATACGCAGTATTTT. The chain links TRBV21-1 to TRBJ2-3; the table gives TRBD1 as D, unverified against the DNA. TRBV21-1 is a listed pseudogene. The CDR3 covers 17 residues.

This clone has more than one count but fewer than ten. CDR3 sequence: CASRDGANTGELFF. CDR3 nucleotides: TGCGCCAGCAGAGATGGGGCGAACACCGGGGAGCTGTTTTTT. The V call is TRBV10-2, the J call TRBJ2-2; no reliable D call. Trimming stripped 6 bases from V and 0 bases from J, with 8 bases between. Germline V lookup: CDR1 WSHSY, CDR2 SAAADI. The CDR3 has 14 amino acids.

The chain couples TRBV14 to TRBJ1-1, with no clear D. Trimming pared 4 bases from V and 3 bases from J, leaving 9 bases between. CDR1 SGHDN and CDR2 FVKESK come from the germline V gene. The CDR3 length is 13 residues. CDR3 sequence (DNA): TGTGCCAGCAGCCCGGTGTTAGACACTGAAGCTTTCTTT. Amino acid sequence: CASSPVLDTEAFF.

This chain joins TRBV7-2 and TRBJ2-7; D is undetermined. The CDR3 has 14 amino acids. Looked up from germline, CDR1 is SGHTA and CDR2 is FQGNSA. The V end was cut by 5 bases, the J end by 2 bases, with 13 bases between. The CDR3 reads CASSHGPETYEQYF. CDR3 bases: TGTGCCAGCAGCCACGGGCCGGAAACCTACGAGCAGTACTTC.

The V gene is TRBV2, the J gene TRBJ2-3, with 7 bases aligning to TRBD1. Germline V gene data show CDR1 as SNHLY and CDR2 as FYNNEI. This CDR3 comprises 14 residues. V dropped 7 bases and J dropped 6; count of bases not matched to a gene: 10. The CDR3 DNA reads TGTGCCAGCAAGATAACAGGGGTTGGCGATACGCAGTATTTT. This translates into CASKITGVGDTQYF. Complete variable domain (other parts from reference TRBV2 and TRBJ2-3): EPEVTQTPSHQVTQMGQEVILRCVPISNHLYFYWYRQILGQKVEFLVSFYNNEISEKSEIFDDQFSVERPDGSNFTLKIRSTKLEDSAMYFCASKITGVGDTQYFGPGTRLTVL.

This clone turned up a few times. The V gene is TRBV2, the J gene TRBJ1-5, with D perhaps matching TRBD1 (6 bases). V was cut by 4 bases and J by 4 bases, with 17 bases left in between. The CDR3 totals 16 residues. CDR1 and CDR2 (germline): SNHLY, FYNNEI. CDR3 residues: CASSARLTRGNQPQHF. In nucleotides, the CDR3 is TGTGCCAGCAGTGCCCGCCTAACCAGGGGTAATCAGCCCCAGCATTTT.

J is TRBJ2-6 and V is TRBV7-2; perhaps D is TRBD1 or TRBD2 (6 bases each). This CDR3 has 17 amino acids. Trimming stripped 5 bases from V and 3 bases from J, with 17 bases between. Germline-derived CDR1 and CDR2 are SGHTA and FQGNSA. For the CDR3, the DNA is TGTGCCAGCAGCCGGAGGGGGTCTATGTTTGGGGCCAACGTCCTGACTTTC. It is translated as CASSRRGSMFGANVLTF.

This chain uses TRBV7-3 with TRBJ2-3, with unresolved D. V was clipped by 3 bases and J by 2 bases, with 6 bases between them. CDR3 length: 13 amino acids. Per the germline V gene, CDR1 is SGHTA and CDR2 is FQGTGA. This CDR3 is CASSFGFTDTQYF. CDR3 nucleotide sequence: TGTGCCAGCAGCTTTGGATTCACAGATACGCAGTATTTT.

This clone came up once. V is TRBV4-3 and J is TRBJ2-7; D might be TRBD1 or TRBD2, each matching 5 bases. Germline CDR1 reads LGHNA; CDR2 reads YSLEER. Trimming pared 4 bases from V and 4 bases from J, leaving 32 bases between. CDR3 size: 20 residues. DNA for the CDR3: TGCGCCAGCAGCCTGAATCTCGGGACCAGATCTGGTGGGAAGGTGTACGAGCAGTACTTC. As protein: CASSLNLGTRSGGKVYEQYF.

The gene calls are TRBV5-1 and TRBJ2-3, with D possibly matching TRBD2 (7 bases). Trimming removed 6 bases at V and 0 bases at J, with 23 bases between. The V gene's germline CDR1 is SGHRS and CDR2 YFSETQ. The CDR3 totals 18 residues. The CDR3 nucleotides are TGCGCCAGCAACGGGGGGCTAGCGGAGGGTTCTAGCACAGATACGCAGTATTTT. It codes for CASNGGLAEGSSTDTQYF.

This clone was observed a single time. This chain joins TRBV11-1 and TRBJ2-7, with D tentatively TRBD1 (5 bases). The CDR3 spans 12 residues. V lost 5 bases, J lost 5 bases, and 10 bases lay in between. Germline V gives CDR1 SGHAT, CDR2 FQDESV (reference sequence). In nucleotides, the CDR3 is TGTGCCAGCAGCCGGTCCAGGGACGAGCAGTACTTC. Residues: CASSRSRDEQYF.

The chain carries TRBV5-1 and TRBJ2-1; D not certain. The CDR3 totals 15 residues. With 2 bases removed from V and 3 bases from J, the gap between germline ends came to 12 bases. Germline loops: CDR1 SGHRS, CDR2 YFSETQ. CDR3 residues: CASSFTGRNYNEQFF. The CDR3 region has the DNA TGCGCCAGCAGCTTTACGGGCAGAAACTACAATGAGCAGTTCTTC.

This clone was observed a few times. The genes are TRBV6-5 and TRBJ1-1; tentatively, D is TRBD1 (6 bases). The CDR3 length is 15 residues. CDR1 MNHEY and CDR2 SVGAGI come from the germline V gene. Deletions cut 2 bases from V and 5 bases from J, with 15 bases between. This CDR3 is CASSYVGTQGTEAFF. The CDR3, as DNA: TGTGCCAGCAGTTACGTGGGGACCCAGGGGACTGAAGCTTTCTTT.

The chain couples TRBV15 to TRBJ2-7, with 9 bases aligning to TRBD1. This CDR3 comprises 14 residues. Germline V gene sequence: CDR1 LNHNV, CDR2 YYDKDF (reference sequence). V gave up 5 bases and J gave up 6 bases; unmatched junction bases: 8. The CDR3 sequence: CATSGDREYSEQYF. The CDR3, as DNA: TGTGCCACCAGCGGGGACAGGGAGTACAGCGAGCAGTACTTC.